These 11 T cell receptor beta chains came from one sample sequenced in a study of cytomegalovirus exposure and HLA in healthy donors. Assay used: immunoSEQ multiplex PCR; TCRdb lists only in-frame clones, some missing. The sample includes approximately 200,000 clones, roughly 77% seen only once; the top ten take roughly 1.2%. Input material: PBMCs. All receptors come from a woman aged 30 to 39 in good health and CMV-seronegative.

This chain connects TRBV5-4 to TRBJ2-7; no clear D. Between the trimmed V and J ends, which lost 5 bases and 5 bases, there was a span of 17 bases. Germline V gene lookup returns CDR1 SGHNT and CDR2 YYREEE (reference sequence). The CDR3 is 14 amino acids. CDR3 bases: TGTGCCAGCAGACCCGAAGCTGATCGCGACGAGCAGTACTTC. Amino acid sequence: CASRPEADRDEQYF.

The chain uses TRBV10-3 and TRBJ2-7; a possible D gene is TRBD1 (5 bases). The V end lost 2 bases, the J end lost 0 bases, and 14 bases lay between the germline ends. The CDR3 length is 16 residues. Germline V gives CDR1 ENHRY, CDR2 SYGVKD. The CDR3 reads CAISEPGRGNSYEQYF. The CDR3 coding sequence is TGTGCCATCAGTGAGCCAGGAAGGGGAAACTCCTACGAGCAGTACTTC.

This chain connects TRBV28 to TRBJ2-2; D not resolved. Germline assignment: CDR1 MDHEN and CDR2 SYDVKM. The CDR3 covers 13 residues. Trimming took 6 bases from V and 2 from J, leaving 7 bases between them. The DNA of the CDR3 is TGTGCCAGCAGGAGAGTCAACACCGGGGAGCTGTTTTTT. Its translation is CASRRVNTGELFF.

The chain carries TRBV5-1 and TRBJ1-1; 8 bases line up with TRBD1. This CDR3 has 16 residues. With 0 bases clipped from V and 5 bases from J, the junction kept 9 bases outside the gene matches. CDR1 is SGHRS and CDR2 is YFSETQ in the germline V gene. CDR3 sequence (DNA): TGCGCCAGCAGCTTGGATCCAGGGGGCGCGGGAACTGAAGCTTTCTTT. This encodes CASSLDPGGAGTEAFF. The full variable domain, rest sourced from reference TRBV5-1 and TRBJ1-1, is KAGVTQTPRYLIKTRGQQVTLSCSPISGHRSVSWYQQTPGQGLQFLFEYFSETQRNKGNFPGRFSGRQFSNSRSEMNVSTLELGDSALYLCASSLDPGGAGTEAFFGQGTRLTVV.

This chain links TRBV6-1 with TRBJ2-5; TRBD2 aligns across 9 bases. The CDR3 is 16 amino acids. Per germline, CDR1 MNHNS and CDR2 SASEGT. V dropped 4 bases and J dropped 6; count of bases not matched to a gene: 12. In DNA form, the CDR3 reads TGTGCCAGCAGTGGAGGGAGTAGCGGGGGTATACAGACCCAGTACTTC. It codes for CASSGGSSGGIQTQYF.

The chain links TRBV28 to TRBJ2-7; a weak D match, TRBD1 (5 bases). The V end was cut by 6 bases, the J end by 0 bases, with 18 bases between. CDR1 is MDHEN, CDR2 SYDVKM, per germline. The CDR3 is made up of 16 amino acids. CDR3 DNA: TGTGCCAGCAGCATTATTCCCCAGGGCGACTCCTACGAGCAGTACTTC. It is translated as CASSIIPQGDSYEQYF.

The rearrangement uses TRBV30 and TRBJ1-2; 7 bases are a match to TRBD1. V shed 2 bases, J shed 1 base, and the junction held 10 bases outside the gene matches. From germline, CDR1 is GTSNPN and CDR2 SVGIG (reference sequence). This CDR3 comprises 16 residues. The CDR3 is CAWSKPGQPNNYGYTF. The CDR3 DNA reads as TGTGCCTGGAGTAAACCGGGACAGCCAAATAACTATGGCTACACCTTC.

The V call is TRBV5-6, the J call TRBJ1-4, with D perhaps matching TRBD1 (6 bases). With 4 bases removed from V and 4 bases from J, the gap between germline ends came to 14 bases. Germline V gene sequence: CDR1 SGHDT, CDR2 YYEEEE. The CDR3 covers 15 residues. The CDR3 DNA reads TGTGCCAGCAGCACCCGGACAGAACTTAATGAAAAACTGTTTTTT. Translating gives CASSTRTELNEKLFF.

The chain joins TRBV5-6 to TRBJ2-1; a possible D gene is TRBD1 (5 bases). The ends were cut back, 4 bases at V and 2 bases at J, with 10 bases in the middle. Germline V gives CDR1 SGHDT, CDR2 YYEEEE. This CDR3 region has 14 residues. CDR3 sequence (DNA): TGTGCCAGCAGCCTGACAGATACCTACAATGAGCAGTTCTTC. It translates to CASSLTDTYNEQFF. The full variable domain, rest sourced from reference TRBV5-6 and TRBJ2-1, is DAGVTQSPTHLIKTRGQQVTLRCSPKSGHDTVSWYQQALGQGPQFIFQYYEEEERQRGNFPDRFSGHQFPNYSSELNVNALLLGDSALYLCASSLTDTYNEQFFGPGTRLTVL.

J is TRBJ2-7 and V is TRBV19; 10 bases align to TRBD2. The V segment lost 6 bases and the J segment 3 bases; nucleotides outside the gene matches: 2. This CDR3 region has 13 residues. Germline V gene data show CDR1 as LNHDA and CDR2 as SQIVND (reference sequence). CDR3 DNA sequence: TGTGCCAGTAGGCCTAGCGGGGGCTACGAGCAGTACTTC. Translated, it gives CASRPSGGYEQYF.

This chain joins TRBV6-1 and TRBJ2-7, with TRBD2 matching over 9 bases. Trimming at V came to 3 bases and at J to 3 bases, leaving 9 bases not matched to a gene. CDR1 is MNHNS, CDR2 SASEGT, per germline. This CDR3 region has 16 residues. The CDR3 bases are TGTGCCAGCAGTGATAAGAATAGCGGGAGTGGCTACGAGCAGTACTTC. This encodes CASSDKNSGSGYEQYF.